A selection of T cell receptor beta chains follows, all from one sample in a study of cytomegalovirus exposure and HLA in healthy donors. The protocol was immunoSEQ multiplex PCR, while the TCRdb copy is restricted to in-frame clones and leaves out a portion. The sample has over 150,000 clones; about four fifths are singletons. Sequenced material: PBMCs. Source of these receptors: a woman aged 45-60 years in good health and CMV-seronegative. Each CDR3 is given with its conserved first and last residue. A D gene is named only where the DNA matches it firmly. Only part of the rows carry a size: once, few, many, or a class if the clone is expanded.

V	size	D	J	CDR3	DNA
TRBV19	once	-	TRBJ1-1	CASSMRPTWVAFF	TGTGCCAGTAGTATGCGGCCGACTTGGGTAGCTTTCTTT
TRBV7-9	-	TRBD2	TRBJ2-1	CASSPSGGGGEQFF	TGTGCCAGCAGCCCTAGCGGGGGTGGGGGTGAGCAGTTCTTC
TRBV19	-	-	TRBJ2-2	CASSIMAANTGELFF	TGTGCCAGTAGTATAATGGCAGCGAACACCGGGGAGCTGTTTTTT
TRBV28	-	-	TRBJ2-1	CASSFPGGRQFF	TGTGCCAGCAGTTTTCCGGGGGGCAGGCAGTTCTTC
TRBV27	once	TRBD2	TRBJ2-5	CASWTSGKRETQYF	TGTGCCAGCTGGACTAGCGGGAAGAGAGAGACCCAGTACTTC
TRBV20-1	-	-	TRBJ2-7	CSARFTYEQYF	TGCAGTGCTAGATTTACCTACGAGCAGTACTTC
TRBV9	-	-	TRBJ2-1	CASSAAGGPNEQFF	TGTGCCAGCAGCGCCGCCGGCGGTCCAAATGAGCAGTTCTTC
TRBV28	-	-	TRBJ2-2	CASSPPWGGRGTGELFF	TGTGCCAGCAGTCCCCCATGGGGGGGGCGCGGCACCGGGGAGCTGTTTTTT
TRBV2	-	-	TRBJ2-1	CASTASAPNEQFF	TGTGCCAGCACCGCTAGCGCCCCCAATGAGCAGTTCTTC
TRBV27	once	TRBD1	TRBJ2-1	CASRTGQGSNEQFF	TGTGCCAGCAGAACAGGACAGGGAAGCAATGAGCAGTTCTTC
TRBV11-2	once	-	TRBJ1-5	CASSLEAHQPQHF	TGTGCCAGCAGCTTAGAAGCCCATCAGCCCCAGCATTTT
TRBV6-1	-	TRBD1	TRBJ1-2	CASSEVSGGDNYGYTF	TGTGCCAGCAGCGAAGTATCAGGGGGTGATAACTATGGCTACACCTTC
TRBV6-5	-	-	TRBJ2-3	CASTRWDTQYF	TGTGCCAGCACCCGGTGGGATACGCAGTATTTT
TRBV7-9	few	-	TRBJ1-1	CASSLADTIFEAFF	TGTGCCAGCAGCTTAGCGGACACCATTTTTGAAGCTTTCTTT
TRBV9	-	TRBD2	TRBJ2-3	CASSVTSGVTDTQYF	TGTGCCAGCAGCGTAACTAGCGGGGTGACAGATACGCAGTATTTT
TRBV6-5	-	TRBD1	TRBJ1-2	CASSYQTGGSGYTF	TGTGCCAGCAGCTATCAAACAGGGGGCAGTGGCTACACCTTC